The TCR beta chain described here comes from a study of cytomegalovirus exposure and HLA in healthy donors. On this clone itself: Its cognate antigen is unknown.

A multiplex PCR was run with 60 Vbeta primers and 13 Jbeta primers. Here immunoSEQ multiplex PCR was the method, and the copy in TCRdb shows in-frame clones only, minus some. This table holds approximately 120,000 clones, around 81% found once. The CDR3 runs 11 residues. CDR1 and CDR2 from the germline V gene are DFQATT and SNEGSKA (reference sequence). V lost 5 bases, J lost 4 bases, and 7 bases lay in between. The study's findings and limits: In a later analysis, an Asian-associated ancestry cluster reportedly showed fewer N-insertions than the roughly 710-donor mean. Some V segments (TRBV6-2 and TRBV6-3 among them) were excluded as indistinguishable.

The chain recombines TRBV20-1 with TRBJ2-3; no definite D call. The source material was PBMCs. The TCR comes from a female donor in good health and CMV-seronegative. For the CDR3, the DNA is TGCAGTGCTCTATACTCAGATACGCAGTATTTT. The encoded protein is CSALYSDTQYF.